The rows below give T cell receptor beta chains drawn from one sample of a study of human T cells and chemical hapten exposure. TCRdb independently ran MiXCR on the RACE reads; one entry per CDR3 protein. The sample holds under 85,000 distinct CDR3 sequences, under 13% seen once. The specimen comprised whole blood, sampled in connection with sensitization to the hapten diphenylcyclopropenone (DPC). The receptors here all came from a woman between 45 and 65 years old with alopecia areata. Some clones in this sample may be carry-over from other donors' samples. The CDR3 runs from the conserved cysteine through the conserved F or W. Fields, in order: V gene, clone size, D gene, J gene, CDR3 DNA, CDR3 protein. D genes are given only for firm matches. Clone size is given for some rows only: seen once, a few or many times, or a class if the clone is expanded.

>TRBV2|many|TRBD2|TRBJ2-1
TGTGCCAGCAGTGAAGCGCCCCAGCGGGGCGAGCAGTTCTTC
CASSEAPQRGEQFF
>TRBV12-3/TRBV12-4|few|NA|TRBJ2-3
TGTGCCAGCAGCATACTAGCCACAGATACGCAGTATTTT
CASSILATDTQYF
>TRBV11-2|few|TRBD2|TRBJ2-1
TGTGCCAGCAGCCCCCTCAAGGGACTAGCGGGAGGGGAGCAGTTCTTC
CASSPLKGLAGGEQFF
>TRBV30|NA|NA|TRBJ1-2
TGTGCCTGGACCCCGGGTGGCGGGGGAGCTAACTATGGCTACACCTTC
CAWTPGGGGANYGYTF
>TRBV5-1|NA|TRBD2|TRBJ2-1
TGCGCCAGCAGCTTGTCGGGACTAGCGGGAGGCGATGAGCAGTTCTTC
CASSLSGLAGGDEQFF
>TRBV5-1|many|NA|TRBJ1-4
TGCGCCAGCAGCCAACAGGGCTGGGGTGAAAAACTGTTTTTT
CASSQQGWGEKLFF
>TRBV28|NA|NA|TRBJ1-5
TGTGCCACCTACAGAGATAGCAATCAGCCCCAGCATTTT
CATYRDSNQPQHF
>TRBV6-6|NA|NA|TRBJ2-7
TGTGCCAGCAGTGCCTTGACTTCCTACGAGCAGTACTTC
CASSALTSYEQYF
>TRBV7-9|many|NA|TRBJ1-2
TGTGCCAGCAGCTTAACCGACAGTTTCTATGGCTACACCTTC
CASSLTDSFYGYTF
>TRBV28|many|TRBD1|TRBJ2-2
TGTGCCAGCAGGACGACAGGGACGAACACCGGGGAGCTGTTTTTT
CASRTTGTNTGELFF
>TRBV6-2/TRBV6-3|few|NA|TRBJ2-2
TGTGCCAGCTCTAGCGCCGGGGAGCTGTTTTTT
CASSSAGELFF
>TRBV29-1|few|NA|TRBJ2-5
TGCAGCGTTGAAGGTTATCGAGAGACCCAGTACTTC
CSVEGYRETQYF
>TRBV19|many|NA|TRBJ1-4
TGTGCCAGTAGCTACCCCGGAGGTCGGGGGGAAAAACTGTTTTTT
CASSYPGGRGEKLFF
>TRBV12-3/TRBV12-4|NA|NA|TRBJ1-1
TGTGCCAGCAGTTTACCACAGGGCGTCGGCACTGAAGCTTTCTTT
CASSLPQGVGTEAFF
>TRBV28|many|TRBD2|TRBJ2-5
TGTGCCAGCAGTTTGGGCGGGAGGGCCCAGACCCAGTACTTC
CASSLGGRAQTQYF
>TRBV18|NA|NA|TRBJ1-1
TGTGCCAGCTCACCACCGGGACGAAACACTGAAGCTTTCTTT
CASSPPGRNTEAFF
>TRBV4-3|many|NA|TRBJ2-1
TGCGCCAGCAGCAGGGGAAACTCCTACAATGAGCAGTTCTTC
CASSRGNSYNEQFF
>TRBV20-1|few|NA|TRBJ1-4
TGCAGTGCTAGAGATCCCCGGACCCCAGGAAAACTGTTTTTT
CSARDPRTPGKLFF
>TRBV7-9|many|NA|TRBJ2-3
TGTGCCAGCAGGTATAGGGCGACAGATACGCAGTATTTT
CASRYRATDTQYF
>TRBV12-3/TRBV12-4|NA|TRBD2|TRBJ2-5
TGTGCCAGCAGTTCTCTAGCGGGAGAAGAGACCCAGTACTTC
CASSSLAGEETQYF
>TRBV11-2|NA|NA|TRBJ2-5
TGTGCCAGCAGCCTACAGCGCACCACGACCCAGTACTTC
CASSLQRTTTQYF
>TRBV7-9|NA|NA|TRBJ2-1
TGTGCCAGCAGCTTTCGGTCGACCCATGAGCAGTTCTTC
CASSFRSTHEQFF
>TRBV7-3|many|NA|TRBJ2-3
TGTGCCAGCAGCTTAACGACGTGGGTAAAGGGTGGAGATACGCAGTATTTT
CASSLTTWVKGGDTQYF
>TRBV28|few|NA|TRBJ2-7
TGTGCCAGCACCACTCTGACCCGCGCCTACGAGCAGTACTTC
CASTTLTRAYEQYF
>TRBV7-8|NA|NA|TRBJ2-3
TGTGCCAGCAGCTCGCCCAGCGGGTCGATAGATACGCAGTATTTT
CASSSPSGSIDTQYF
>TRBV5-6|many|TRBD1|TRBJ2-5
TGTGCCAGCAGCTTCTGGGGATCCGGGCAGGGGGTTCAAGAGACCCAGTACTTC
CASSFWGSGQGVQETQYF
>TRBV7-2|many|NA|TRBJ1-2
TGTGCCAGCAGGGCCGCTCGGACAGATTATGGCTACACCTTC
CASRAARTDYGYTF
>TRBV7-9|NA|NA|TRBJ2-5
TGTGCCAGCACTACGTTGGAACTAGTGATGCTGGAGACCCAGTACTTC
CASTTLELVMLETQYF
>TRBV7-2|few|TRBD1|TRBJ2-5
TGTGCCAGTACAGGGGCAGCTAGCATTCGAGAGACCCAGTACTTC
CASTGAASIRETQYF
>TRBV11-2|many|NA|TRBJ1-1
TGTGCCAGCAGCGAATTGCTAGCGAGGGAAGCTTTCTTT
CASSELLAREAFF
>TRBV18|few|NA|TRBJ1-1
TGTGCCAGCTCACCACCAGGGATGAACACTGAAGCTTTCTTT
CASSPPGMNTEAFF
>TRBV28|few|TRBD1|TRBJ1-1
TGTGCCAGCAGTTCATCGGGGACAGCGGTGAAAGAAGAAGCTTTCTTT
CASSSSGTAVKEEAFF
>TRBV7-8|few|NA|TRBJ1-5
TGTGCCAGCAGCTTAGCTGGGGGTAGGGGCAATCAGCCCCAGCATTTT
CASSLAGGRGNQPQHF
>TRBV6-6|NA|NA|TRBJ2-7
TGTGCCAGTTGGCCCGGACAGCGGCCGCCTGAGCAGTACTTC
CASWPGQRPPEQYF
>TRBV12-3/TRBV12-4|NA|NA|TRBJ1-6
TGTGCCAGCAGTTTGGTGGACGATTCACCCCTCCACTTT
CASSLVDDSPLHF
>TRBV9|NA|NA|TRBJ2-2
TGTGCCAGCAGCGTAAAGGGGCACGGGGAGCTGTTTTTT
CASSVKGHGELFF
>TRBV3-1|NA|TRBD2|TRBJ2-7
TGTGCCAGCAGCCCCAGACGGGAGGGTAACGAGCAGTACTTC
CASSPRREGNEQYF
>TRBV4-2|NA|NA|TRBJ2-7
TGTGCCAGCAGCCTCTCGACAGTTACCTCCTACGAGCAGTACTTC
CASSLSTVTSYEQYF
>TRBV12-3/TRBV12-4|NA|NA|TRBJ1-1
TGTGCCAGCAGTTTTCCCCGCACTGAAGCTTTCTTT
CASSFPRTEAFF
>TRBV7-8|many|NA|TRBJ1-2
TGTGCCAGCAGCTTAGCGGGACAAGGGGGCTACACCTTC
CASSLAGQGGYTF
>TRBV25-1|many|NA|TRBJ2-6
TGTGCCAGCGGCCCGCCGGCCAACGTCCTGACTTTC
CASGPPANVLTF
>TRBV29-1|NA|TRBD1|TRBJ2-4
TGCAGCGCCCAGGGGGCGACCAAAAACATTCAGTACTTC
CSAQGATKNIQYF
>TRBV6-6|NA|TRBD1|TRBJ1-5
TGTGCCAGTGCGGGACAGCGTCAGCCCCAGCATTTT
CASAGQRQPQHF
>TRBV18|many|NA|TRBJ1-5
TGTGCCAGCTCATTAAACCAGGGGTACAATCAGCCCCAGCATTTT
CASSLNQGYNQPQHF
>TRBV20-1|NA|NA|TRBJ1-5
TGCAGTGCTAGAGGTAGGGGGGGGCCGGGCAGCAATCAGCCCCAGCATTTT
CSARGRGGPGSNQPQHF
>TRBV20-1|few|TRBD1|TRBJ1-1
TGCAGTGCAGGGACAGGGAGGGGTATGAACACTGAAGCTTTCTTT
CSAGTGRGMNTEAFF
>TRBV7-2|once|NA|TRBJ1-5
TGTGCCAGCAGCTTAGCCTCCGATCAGCCCCAGCATTTT
CASSLASDQPQHF
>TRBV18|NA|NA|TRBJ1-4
TGTGCCAGCTCACCACGGAACCAGAATGAAAAACTGTTTTTT
CASSPRNQNEKLFF
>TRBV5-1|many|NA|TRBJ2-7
TGCGCCAGCAGCTTTCAGCCAGGACCCTCCTACGAGCAGTACTTC
CASSFQPGPSYEQYF
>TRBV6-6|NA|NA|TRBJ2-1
TGTGCCAGCAGTTACACGGACAGCTTTACGGGGAATGAGCAGTTCTTC
CASSYTDSFTGNEQFF
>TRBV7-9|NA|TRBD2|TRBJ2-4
TGTGCCAGCAGCTCGGGACTAGCGGGGTCGATTCCCAAAAACATTCAGTACTTC
CASSSGLAGSIPKNIQYF
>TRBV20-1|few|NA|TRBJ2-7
TGCAGTGGGGACTCAGTGAAAGAGCAGTACTTC
CSGDSVKEQYF